These 3 T cell receptor beta chains were sequenced from one sample in a study of early stage breast cancer tumors. The data were produced by immunoSEQ multiplex PCR, yet TCRdb's version contains in-frame clones alone and is incomplete. Here the sample spans over 25,000 clones, less than 85% being singletons. The sequenced sample consisted of blood. The receptor set was obtained from a person aged 60 to 70 with breast cancer.

The chain employs TRBV4-2 and TRBJ1-5; D gene unclear. The V and J ends lost 4 bases and 0 bases respectively, with 13 bases between them. Per the germline V gene, CDR1 is LGHNA and CDR2 is YNFKEQ. CDR3 length equals 16 residues. The CDR3: CASSLDFGFSNQPQHF. The CDR3 bases are TGTGCCAGCAGCCTTGATTTCGGGTTTAGCAATCAGCCCCAGCATTTT.

The chain couples TRBV28 to TRBJ1-5; 9 nucleotides align to TRBD1. Germline V lookup: CDR1 MDHEN, CDR2 SYDVKM. J lost 6 bases, V lost 4 bases, and 10 bases had no gene match. This CDR3 has 16 residues. CDR3 amino acids: CASSWSGTGMGQPQHF. The CDR3 DNA reads TGTGCCAGCAGTTGGTCCGGGACAGGGATGGGTCAGCCCCAGCATTTT.

The chain joins TRBV11-3 to TRBJ2-4; TRBD2 is a possible D gene (5 bases). Trimming removed 3 bases from V and 0 bases from J, with 18 bases in between. Germline V lookup: CDR1 SGHNT, CDR2 YENEEA. This CDR3 spans 18 amino acids. The CDR3 loop reads CASSFRKSGYLAKNIQYF. CDR3 nucleotide sequence: TGTGCCAGCAGCTTTAGAAAAAGCGGATACTTAGCCAAAAACATTCAGTACTTC.